This T cell receptor beta chain was sequenced for a study of read filtering for tumor transcriptome and immune sequencing. Overall study: The cohort had approximately 16 men and more than 13 women aged about 45 to 90, mean about 67 years.

With 7 bases clipped from V and 5 bases from J, the junction kept 5 bases outside the gene matches. The germline CDR1 and CDR2 sequences are ENHRY and SYGVKD. CDR3 length: 14 amino acids. The library was built from roughly 400 ng RNA with molecular barcoded adaptors for alpha/delta and beta/gamma chains. TCRdb reprocessed the reads with MiXCR, giving one entry per CDR3 protein. In the table there are fewer than 100,000 distinct CDR3 sequences, approximately 13% of which are singletons. At least ten counts were recorded for this clonotype. This chain connects TRBV10-3 to TRBJ2-3; 11 bases align to TRBD2. This receptor was obtained from a donor aged 40 or over with multiple myeloma. Sequenced: a population of CD138-negative cells sorted from bone marrow. CDR3 nucleotide sequence: TGTGCCATCAACACTAGCGGGAGAGAAGATACGCAGTATTTT. Translated, it gives CAINTSGREDTQYF.